The 14 T cell receptor beta chains in this list originate from one sample, sequenced in a study of blood T cells in healthy people across ages. A second PCR, run for about 7 to 11 cycles, used a sample-barcoded 5' primer plus a J-beta primer mix. MiXCR, applied by TCRdb to the 5' RACE reads, yields one record per CDR3 protein. The table records around 1,900,000 distinct CDR3 sequences, 30% to 40% of them present only once. The sequencing sample was made of blood. These receptors all come from a human donor in good health.

The chain carries TRBV20-1 and TRBJ2-4; a weak D match, TRBD1 (5 bases). The J call may be mistaken, given a closer DNA end match to TRBJ2-7. This CDR3 contains 13 residues. Germline-derived CDR1 and CDR2 are DFQATT and SNEGSKA (reference sequence). In nucleotides, the CDR3 is TGCAGTGCTTCTGAGACAGTTTATGACGAGCAGTACTTC. It yields the protein CSASETVYDEQYF.

This clonotype was seen only a few times. The chain combines TRBV15 with TRBJ1-1; tentative D call: TRBD1 (5 bases). The CDR3 covers 15 residues. V lost 0 bases, J lost 4 bases, and 12 bases lay in between. Germline loops: CDR1 LNHNV, CDR2 YYDKDF (reference sequence). CDR3 bases: TGTGCCACCAGCAGAGATCAAGTGGGGGGCACTGAAGCTTTCTTT. Amino acids: CATSRDQVGGTEAFF.

Turning to this clonotype: The junction and the germline gene differ at one end; a read error may be behind it. The chain combines TRBV7-2 with TRBJ2-7; 8 nucleotides align to TRBD2. The germline gives CDR1 SGHTA, CDR2 FQGNSA. CDR3 size: 14 residues. The CDR3 coding sequence is TGTGCCAGCAGTGCCCGGGAGGGCTCCCACGAGCAGTACTTC. Its translation: CASSAREGSHEQYF.

The rearrangement links TRBV6-6 to TRBJ2-1, with D maybe TRBD2 (5 bases). V was cut by 0 bases and J by 6 bases, with 12 bases left in between. The CDR3 extends over 15 amino acids. CDR1 and CDR2 (germline): MNHNY, SVGAGI (reference sequence). CDR3 region: CASSYSSPGVNEQFF. The CDR3 region has the DNA TGTGCCAGCAGTTACTCAAGCCCCGGGGTCAATGAGCAGTTCTTC.

The chain employs TRBV20-1 and TRBJ1-2; perhaps TRBD1 as D (5 bases). Per the germline V gene, CDR1 is DFQATT and CDR2 is SNEGSKA (reference sequence). V was cut by 0 bases and J by 4 bases, with 15 bases left in between. The CDR3 runs 15 residues. The CDR3 protein is CSARDAGTGAYGYTF. The CDR3 region has the DNA TGCAGTGCTAGAGACGCCGGGACCGGAGCCTATGGCTACACCTTC.

This chain uses TRBV11-1 with TRBJ1-1, with 9 bases matching TRBD1. CDR3 length: 15 residues. Trimming cost V 5 bases and J 3 bases; bases outside gene matches: 7. Germline V gene sequence: CDR1 SGHAT, CDR2 FQDESV (reference sequence). CDR3 in DNA: TGTGCCAGCAGCACCCCGACAGGGGGTGACACTGAAGCTTTCTTT. Its translation: CASSTPTGGDTEAFF.

J is TRBJ1-6 and V is TRBV7-9, with 7 positions matching TRBD1. CDR1 and CDR2 (germline): SEHNR, FQNEAQ (reference sequence). CDR3 length: 15 amino acids. J gave up 7 bases and V 5 bases, and 8 bases lay outside the gene matches. The CDR3 DNA follows: TGTGCCAGCAGCACCCGGGACAGCCTAAATTCACCCCTCCACTTT. Translation gives CASSTRDSLNSPLHF.

In its sample, this clonotype was seen a few times. The rearrangement uses TRBV7-2 and TRBJ1-4; TRBD1 matches at 10 bases. Germline loops: CDR1 SGHTA, CDR2 FQGNSA. The CDR3 runs 14 residues. V shed 4 bases, J shed 10 bases, and the junction held 6 bases outside the gene matches. CDR3 sequence (DNA): TGTGCCAGCAGCTACCGGGACAGGGGAGCAAAACTGTTTTTT. It is translated as CASSYRDRGAKLFF.

This clonotype has more than one count but fewer than ten. The chain links TRBV4-3 to TRBJ2-7, with D perhaps matching TRBD1 (5 bases). This CDR3 comprises 14 residues. The germline V and J ends were trimmed by 0 bases and 3 bases, with 9 bases remaining between them. Germline CDR1 and CDR2: LGHNA and YSLEER. The CDR3 DNA reads as TGCGCCAGCAGCCAAGATCAGGGTCTCTACGAGCAGTACTTC. Encoded protein: CASSQDQGLYEQYF.

This chain links TRBV7-9 with TRBJ2-5; D is uncertain. The DNA end favors TRBJ2-7, so the J call may be wrong. This CDR3 is 16 amino acids long. The germline V gene encodes CDR1 SEHNR and CDR2 FQNEAQ (reference sequence). CDR3 protein: CASISSGSSTPFEQYF. In DNA, the CDR3 is TGTGCCAGCATCAGCTCAGGCAGTTCGACCCCTTTCGAGCAGTACTTC.

The J gene is TRBJ2-3, the V gene TRBV15, with a weak D call TRBD2 (6 bases). The CDR3 runs 15 residues. In germline, CDR1 is LNHNV, CDR2 YYDKDF (reference sequence). The V and J ends lost 7 bases and 4 bases respectively, with 18 bases between them. In DNA form, the CDR3 reads TGTGCCACCACCTACCGGGGACTTATAGCAGATACGCAGTATTTT. Residues: CATTYRGLIADTQYF.

This clonotype was counted many times. This chain uses TRBV7-8 with TRBJ2-5; 12 bases agree with TRBD2. The germline gives CDR1 SGHVS, CDR2 FQNEAQ. This CDR3 comprises 15 residues. J lost 3 bases, V lost 6 bases, and 5 bases had no gene match. CDR3 in DNA: TGTGCCAGCAGTCCAAGGACTAGCGGGGAAGAGACCCAGTACTTC. It translates to CASSPRTSGEETQYF.

The chain has TRBV20-1 and TRBJ2-7; D ambiguous. Germline V lookup: CDR1 DFQATT, CDR2 SNEGSKA (reference sequence). The ends were cut back, 2 bases at V and 5 bases at J, with 19 bases in the middle. The CDR3 extends over 15 amino acids. CDR3: CSARSPGPGFNEQYF. The CDR3 DNA follows: TGCAGTGCTAGATCTCCTGGGCCGGGTTTCAACGAGCAGTACTTC.

The J gene is TRBJ2-1, the V gene TRBV7-3; D is uncertain. The CDR3 is 13 residues long. Trimming stripped 5 bases from V and 10 bases from J, with 15 bases between. Germline V gene sequence: CDR1 SGHTA, CDR2 FQGTGA. The chain's CDR3 is CASSLGPLREQFF. DNA for the CDR3: TGTGCCAGCAGCCTCGGACCTCTAAGGGAGCAGTTCTTC.